Here is one T cell receptor beta chain with its context. Its target antigen remains unknown. Per-base qualities were not stored, and no clone one base away is much larger. One collaborating source in Seattle enrolled patients during active infection and followed them longitudinally through the course of disease. Whole blood was collected in K2EDTA tubes by collaborating institutions according to the institutions' own protocols. For TCRbeta analysis, collaborators shipped samples in one of three forms: frozen whole blood, isolated PBMCs, or DNA extracted from either of those sample types. The source of the sample is a study of blood T cell repertoires in COVID-19 (TCRdb year 2020). Regarding the complete study: Samples from collaborators originated in the United States, Italy and Spain and spanned both the acute and convalescent phases of COVID-19. The repertoires were released in a freely available public database meant as a resource for research on the immune response to SARS-CoV-2. Nearly every sample came with metadata listing a de-identified subject ID, COVID-19 status, age in years and sex. The material from the prospective study consisted of cDNA or gDNA derived from T cells, B-cell-depleted T cells, or PBMCs. Where available, HLA class I and class II types were obtained from metadata supplied by the sample provider rather than from assay-based typing. The dataset comprised deeply sampled blood TCRbeta repertoires from subjects exposed to, actively infected with, or recovered from COVID-19. Samples were obtained from the ongoing ImmuneRACE study (first 160 participants) and from about 1,300 subjects provided by 6 global collaborators. Results the study describes overall, beyond this receptor: How much clinical and demographic metadata was included differed by source and by participant, and the metadata was provided uncurated.

TCRbeta CDR3 regions were amplified from genomic DNA using the immunoSEQ Assay, a bias-controlled multiplex PCR. Concerning the study's data processing: The number of nucleated cells in each sample was estimated from the amplification of reference gene primers within the assay. Sequence reads were collapsed and filtered to measure the absolute abundance of every unique TCRbeta CDR3 rearrangement. For each sample, productive Simpson clonality was calculated by taking the square root of Simpson's diversity index across productive rearrangements. TCRdb mirrors the immuneACCESS table, restricted to in-frame sequences. Some clones are absent from its copies; in checked studies, under half trace to an unresolved V gene, and the reason for the others is unknown. V, J and clone size were drawn from that table, and D and trimming were deduced from the DNA. This sample gives approximately 500,000 clones in total; around 90% of them show up just once. The ten largest make up roughly 7.4% of the sample.

Reading from cysteine to phenylalanine, the CDR3 counts 15 amino acids. Of all the DNA, just the CDR3 is kept, 45 bases in frame from base 1. The trim is 2 bases for V and 1 base for J, with a gap of 11 bases between the germline ends. The CDR1 and CDR2 encoded by the germline V gene (reference sequence) are MNHNY and SVGAGI. The rearranged segments are TRBV6-6 and TRBJ1-1; the D gene is perhaps TRBD1, from 6 matching bases. The specimen sequenced was peripheral blood. The sequence derives from a woman aged 50 to 60 with COVID-19, enrolled during active disease. The DNA is TGTGCCAGCAGTTACGGCAGGGGACGGAACACTGAAGCTTTCTTT. This codes for CASSYGRGRNTEAFF.